These 4 T cell receptor beta chains were all obtained from the same sample, sequenced in a study of T-cell reconstitution after alpha-beta-depleted transplantation in children. TCRbeta library preparation incorporated unique molecular identifiers. MiXCR, run by TCRdb on the PCR reads, gives a single entry per CDR3 protein. The sample contains about 980,000 distinct CDR3 sequences, roughly 31% of which appear only once. This specimen consisted of PBMCs, mostly from graft donor cells, obtained 360 days after TCRalphabeta/CD19-depleted stem cell transplant. These receptors were collected from a boy in the first two years of life who had a stem cell transplant for SCID, so the T cells may come from the graft donor.

The sample holds a few counts of this clonotype. The chain has TRBV10-3 and TRBJ1-1; no clear D. Germline lookup yields CDR1 ENHRY and CDR2 SYGVKD. CDR3 size: 13 residues. Trimming removed 4 bases from V and 1 base from J, with 7 bases in between. CDR3 loop: CAISGGWNTEAFF. The CDR3, as DNA: TGTGCCATCAGTGGCGGGTGGAACACTGAAGCTTTCTTT.

This clonotype has only one observation. The chain carries TRBV7-2 and TRBJ2-7, with a possible D match to TRBD2 (6 bases). CDR1 is SGHTA, CDR2 FQGNSA, per germline. There are 12 residues in the CDR3. V lost 8 bases to trimming and J lost 4 bases, with 12 bases between them. As DNA, the CDR3 is TGTGCCAGCGGGGGACTGGGGTACGAGCAGTACTTC. Translating gives CASGGLGYEQYF.

This chain uses TRBV5-6 with TRBJ1-4; unclear D gene. The CDR3 contains 16 residues. The germline V gene encodes CDR1 SGHDT and CDR2 YYEEEE. V was cut by 2 bases and J by 5 bases, with 16 bases left in between. The CDR3 loop is CASSLSDLGFNEKLFF. The CDR3 coding sequence is TGTGCCAGCAGCTTATCAGACCTGGGCTTCAATGAAAAACTGTTTTTT.

This clonotype was recorded many times. This chain connects TRBV6-5 to TRBJ2-5; weak D call: TRBD1 (6 bases). The CDR3 covers 15 residues. Germline CDR1 reads MNHEY; CDR2 reads SVGAGI. Deletions cut 2 bases from V and 3 bases from J, with 13 bases between. The CDR3 protein is CASSYGPGQKETQYF. In DNA, the CDR3 is TGTGCCAGCAGTTACGGACCAGGACAGAAAGAGACCCAGTACTTC.